What follows describes a single T cell receptor (beta chain). Its cognate antigen is unknown. This CDR3 is 16 amino acids long. The trim removed 6 bases at V and 1 base at J, leaving 8 bases unmatched. CDR1 and CDR2 from the germline V gene are MNHEY and SMNVEV (reference sequence). Unique molecular identifiers tagged the TCR beta cDNA libraries. Starting from about 0.98 to 11 million T cells, the study yielded a few hundred thousand cDNA molecules. TCRdb redid the calling of the PCR reads with MiXCR, one entry per CDR3 protein. The sample lists roughly 430,000 distinct CDR3 sequences, 30% to 45% occurring once. The sample is drawn from a study of post-analysis software for immune sequencing data. General study points: Batch-matched samples strongly co-clustered by F measure. Controls significantly exceeded multiple sclerosis patients in normalized Chao1 diversity. Patients showed TRBV5-6, TRBV5-1 and TRBV20-1 among five TRBV segments more frequent than in controls.

The J gene is TRBJ2-7, the V gene TRBV27; 11 bases line up with TRBD1. The receptor comes from a girl aged 2-15 years with multiple sclerosis. Sample: blood. CDR3 sequence: CASSSRTGGRSYEQYF. DNA for the CDR3: TGTGCCAGCAGCAGTCGGACAGGGGGCAGGTCCTACGAGCAGTACTTC.